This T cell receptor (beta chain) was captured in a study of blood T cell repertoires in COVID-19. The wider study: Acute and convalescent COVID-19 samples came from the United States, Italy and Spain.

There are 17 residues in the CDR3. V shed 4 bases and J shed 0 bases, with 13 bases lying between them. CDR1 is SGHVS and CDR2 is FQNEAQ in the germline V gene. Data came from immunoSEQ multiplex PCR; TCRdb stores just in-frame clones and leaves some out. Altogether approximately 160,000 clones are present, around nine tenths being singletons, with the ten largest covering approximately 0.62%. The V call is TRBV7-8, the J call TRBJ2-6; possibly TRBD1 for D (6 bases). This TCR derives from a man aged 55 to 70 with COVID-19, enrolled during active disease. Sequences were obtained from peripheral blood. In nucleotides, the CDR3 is TGTGCCAGCAGCTCCATGGGACATTCCTCTGGGGCCAACGTCCTGACTTTC. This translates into CASSSMGHSSGANVLTF.